This paragraph covers one T cell receptor (beta chain) sequence. Its antigen is not identified. The record originates from a study of cytomegalovirus exposure and HLA in healthy donors. The germline V gene encodes CDR1 SGHDT and CDR2 YYEEEE. Trimming removed 5 bases at V and 7 bases at J, with 16 bases between. The CDR3 contains 13 residues. Regarding the study as a whole: Reports indicate that TCR beta sequences accurately predicted the HLA-A and HLA-B alleles of most subjects. Within an earlier analysis, most TCR beta V segments proved productive either about 90% or about 30% of the time.

PCR involved 60 Vbeta and 13 Jbeta primers. The repertoire was sequenced with immunoSEQ multiplex PCR; TCRdb's copy has only in-frame clones and lacks some. The top ten hold approximately 0.56% of the sample, which has 90,000 to 95,000 clones, roughly four fifths seen once. The TCR sequence derives from a man between 25 and 39 years old in good health and CMV-seronegative. This chain joins TRBV5-6 and TRBJ2-7; D perhaps matches TRBD2 (6 bases). Sequenced sample: PBMCs. The CDR3 DNA reads as TGTGCCAGCAGAGGGTGGGGTCGGGGGGAGCAGTACTTC. Encoded protein: CASRGWGRGEQYF.